One sample yielded the 7 T cell receptor beta chains listed below, sequenced in a study of T cells in Graves' hyperthyroidism and ophthalmopathy. The CDR3 regions of TCR beta were amplified from RNA transcripts. Primed by the HTBI set, a first-round RT-PCR was run on the TCR CDR3. Each CDR3 protein is one row after TCRdb ran MiXCR on the multiplex PCR reads. The sample lists just under 750,000 distinct CDR3 sequences; 35% were seen once. Sequencing was carried out using blood. The receptors come from a middle-aged woman with Graves' hyperthyroidism.

The chain is built from TRBV29-1 and TRBJ2-1; no clear D. CDR3 length: 14 amino acids. With 3 bases removed from V and 12 bases from J, the gap between germline ends came to 21 bases. Germline CDR1 and CDR2: SQVTM and ANQGSEA. The DNA for the CDR3 is TGCAGCGTTGATACTGGCTTTTACACAGATACGCAGTTCTTC. Its translation: CSVDTGFYTDTQFF.

In its sample, this clonotype was seen many times. The V and J genes are TRBV29-1 and TRBJ2-5; D not certain. Germline-derived CDR1 and CDR2 are SQVTM and ANQGSEA. There are 13 residues in the CDR3. The ends were cut back, 2 bases at V and 6 bases at J, with 13 bases in the middle. In DNA, the CDR3 is TGCAGCGTTGAAACGGCTAGTAGGCAGACCCAGTACTTC. It specifies CSVETASRQTQYF. The variable domain in full, with the rest retrieved from reference TRBV29-1 and TRBJ2-5, is SAVISQKPSRDICQRGTSLTIQCQVDSQVTMMFWYRQQPGQSLTLIATANQGSEATYESGFVIDKFPISRPNLTFSTLTVSNMSPEDSSIYLCSVETASRQTQYFGPGTRLLVL.

The rearrangement links TRBV6-5 to TRBJ1-5; D gene unclear. The CDR3 is 12 residues long. Trimming removed 2 bases from V and 9 bases from J, with 8 bases in between. Germline assignment: CDR1 MNHEY and CDR2 SVGAGI. For the CDR3, the DNA is TGTGCCAGCAGTTACGGCGCACGGCCCCAGCATTTT. This translates into CASSYGARPQHF.

This clonotype appeared many times. The chain is built from TRBV10-3 and TRBJ2-7, with 9 bases identical to TRBD2. V was clipped by 6 bases and J by 5 bases; unmatched bases: 8. This CDR3 region has 14 residues. CDR1 and CDR2 from the germline V gene are ENHRY and SYGVKD. The CDR3 region has the DNA TGTGCCATCAGGAGGGCGGGAGGGCCAAACGAGCAGTACTTC. Encoded protein: CAIRRAGGPNEQYF.

In the case of this clonotype: Germline and junction disagree at one end, which may indicate a read error. V usage is TRBV6-5 and J usage is TRBJ1-1; no clear D gene. CDR3 length: 15 residues. CDR1 is MNHEY and CDR2 is SVGAGI in the germline V gene. CDR3 region: CASSFGRAMNAEAFF. The CDR3 DNA follows: TGTGCCAGCAGTTTCGGTCGGGCCATGAACGCTGAAGCTTTCTTT.

This chain connects TRBV7-2 to TRBJ2-5, with 8 bases matching TRBD1. The germline CDR1 and CDR2 sequences are SGHTA and FQGNSA. The junction had 13 bases not matched to a gene; V was cut back by 6 bases and J by 7 bases. CDR3 length equals 15 residues. CDR3 coding DNA: TGTGCCAGCAGTTTTTACAGGGGGAGTACGGCGACCCAGTACTTC. This gives the protein CASSFYRGSTATQYF.

The gene calls are TRBV6-1 and TRBJ1-2; D call uncertain. V shed 6 bases and J shed 4 bases, with 9 bases lying between them. Germline-derived CDR1 and CDR2 are MNHNS and SASEGT. The CDR3 length is 12 residues. This CDR3 reads CASRFRTYGYTF. The CDR3 DNA follows: TGTGCCAGCAGGTTCAGGACCTATGGCTACACCTTC.